The next 12 T cell receptor beta chains were all read from a single sample in a study of CD8 T cell repertoires and HIV-1 epitope variants. The data were produced by immunoSEQ multiplex PCR, yet TCRdb's version contains in-frame clones alone and is incomplete. The sample lists roughly 100,000 clones; roughly 81% were seen once. The sample comprised uncultured baseline CD8+ T cells from peripheral blood mononuclear cells (PBMCs). These receptor sequences come from a male donor with HIV.

The chain combines TRBV5-1 with TRBJ2-5; D may be TRBD2 (5 bases). The germline V and J ends were trimmed by 1 base and 1 base, with 8 bases remaining between them. Germline V gene data show CDR1 as SGHRS and CDR2 as YFSETQ. CDR3 size: 14 residues. The CDR3 is CASSLNSGQETQYF. As DNA, the CDR3 is TGCGCCAGCAGCTTGAACAGCGGCCAAGAGACCCAGTACTTC.

This clone was counted only a few times. This rearrangement joins TRBV5-8 to TRBJ2-3; no clear D. The CDR3 contains 12 residues. The germline V gene has CDR1 SGHTS and CDR2 YDEGEE. Trimming removed 4 bases from V and 9 bases from J, with 12 bases in between. CDR3 nucleotide sequence: TGTGCCAGCAGCCCGTCGGTCCGCACGCAGTATTTT. The encoded protein is CASSPSVRTQYF.

The rearrangement links TRBV6-1 to TRBJ2-7, with TRBD2 matching over 7 bases. Germline V gene data show CDR1 as MNHNS and CDR2 as SASEGT. The CDR3 has 14 residues. The J segment lost 4 bases and the V segment lost 7 bases, leaving 10 bases of the junction unmatched. The CDR3 here is CASTVGEGGYEQYF. For the CDR3, the DNA is TGTGCCAGCACCGTAGGAGAGGGAGGGTACGAGCAGTACTTC.

This clone was seen more than once but under ten times. The J gene is TRBJ2-2, the V gene TRBV21-1; TRBD1 was called by the table and not checked on the DNA. TRBV21-1 counts as a pseudogene. The CDR3 length is 13 residues. CDR3: CASSATGTGELFF. CDR3 in DNA: TGTGCCAGCAGCGCGACAGGGACCGGGGAGCTGTTTTTT.

The rearrangement links TRBV2 to TRBJ1-5; D may be TRBD1 (5 bases). Trimming shortened V by 5 bases and J by 7 bases, and 6 bases separated the two germline ends. The length of the CDR3 is 11 residues. The germline gives CDR1 SNHLY, CDR2 FYNNEI. The CDR3 nucleotides read TGTGCCAGCAGTTGGGGGCAGCCCCAGCATTTT. Protein: CASSWGQPQHF.

The CDR3 region is CATNYGDEQFF. For the CDR3, the DNA is TGTGCCACCAACTACGGCGATGAGCAGTTCTTC. The V call is TRBV6-1, the J call TRBJ2-1; D is unclear. From germline, CDR1 is MNHNS and CDR2 SASEGT. This CDR3 has 11 amino acids. The germline V and J ends were trimmed by 10 bases and 8 bases, with 12 bases remaining between them.

The chain uses TRBV28 and TRBJ2-7; 7 nucleotides line up with TRBD2. The germline gives CDR1 MDHEN, CDR2 SYDVKM. The V and J ends lost 5 bases and 5 bases, in that order; junction bases with no gene match: 6. CDR3 length: 13 amino acids. This chain's CDR3 is CASSGWEGHEQYF. CDR3 coding DNA: TGTGCCAGCAGTGGATGGGAGGGCCACGAGCAGTACTTC.

This clone has only a few counts. This chain links TRBV5-4 with TRBJ1-2; D not certain. Germline CDR1 and CDR2: SGHNT and YYREEE (reference sequence). This CDR3 comprises 12 residues. V was cut by 1 base and J by 8 bases, with 9 bases left in between. CDR3 residues: CASSLHSGGYTF. The CDR3 region has the DNA TGTGCCAGCAGCTTGCATTCGGGCGGCTACACCTTC.

This clone was detected many times. The rearrangement uses TRBV5-4 and TRBJ2-1, with D unclear. The length of the CDR3 is 13 residues. The V end was cut by 2 bases, the J end by 8 bases, with 11 bases between. Looked up from germline, CDR1 is SGHNT and CDR2 is YYREEE (reference sequence). CDR3 residues: CASSLDPSYEQFF. For the CDR3, the DNA is TGTGCCAGCAGCTTAGACCCTTCCTATGAGCAGTTCTTC.

The V gene is TRBV19, the J gene TRBJ1-1, with D unresolved. The length of the CDR3 is 12 residues. V gave up 3 bases and J gave up 10 bases, with 12 bases separating them. The germline CDR1 and CDR2 sequences are LNHDA and SQIVND (reference sequence). This CDR3 reads CASSISLSGAFF. Written as DNA, the CDR3 is TGTGCCAGTAGTATTTCCTTGTCCGGAGCTTTCTTT.

This clone occurred once. This sequence joins TRBV5-1 and TRBJ2-2, with 11 bases lining up with TRBD2. The V gene's germline CDR1 is SGHRS and CDR2 YFSETQ. The CDR3 covers 17 residues. V lost 1 base and J lost 8; bases outside the gene matches: 10. The CDR3 DNA follows: TGCGCCAGCAGCTTGTTTAGCCAGACTAGCGGGACTGGGGAGCTGTTTTTT. This sequence encodes CASSLFSQTSGTGELFF.

The chain links TRBV5-1 to TRBJ2-3, with 7 bases fitting TRBD1. Germline assignment: CDR1 SGHRS and CDR2 YFSETQ. With 2 bases clipped from V and 5 bases from J, the junction kept 11 bases outside the gene matches. The CDR3 has 16 amino acids. This CDR3 reads CASSFITTGKGDTQYF. The CDR3 DNA reads as TGCGCCAGCAGCTTTATTACGACAGGGAAAGGAGATACGCAGTATTTT. The full variable domain, with the rest looked up from reference TRBV5-1 and TRBJ2-3, is KAGVTQTPRYLIKTRGQQVTLSCSPISGHRSVSWYQQTPGQGLQFLFEYFSETQRNKGNFPGRFSGRQFSNSRSEMNVSTLELGDSALYLCASSFITTGKGDTQYFGPGTRLTVL.